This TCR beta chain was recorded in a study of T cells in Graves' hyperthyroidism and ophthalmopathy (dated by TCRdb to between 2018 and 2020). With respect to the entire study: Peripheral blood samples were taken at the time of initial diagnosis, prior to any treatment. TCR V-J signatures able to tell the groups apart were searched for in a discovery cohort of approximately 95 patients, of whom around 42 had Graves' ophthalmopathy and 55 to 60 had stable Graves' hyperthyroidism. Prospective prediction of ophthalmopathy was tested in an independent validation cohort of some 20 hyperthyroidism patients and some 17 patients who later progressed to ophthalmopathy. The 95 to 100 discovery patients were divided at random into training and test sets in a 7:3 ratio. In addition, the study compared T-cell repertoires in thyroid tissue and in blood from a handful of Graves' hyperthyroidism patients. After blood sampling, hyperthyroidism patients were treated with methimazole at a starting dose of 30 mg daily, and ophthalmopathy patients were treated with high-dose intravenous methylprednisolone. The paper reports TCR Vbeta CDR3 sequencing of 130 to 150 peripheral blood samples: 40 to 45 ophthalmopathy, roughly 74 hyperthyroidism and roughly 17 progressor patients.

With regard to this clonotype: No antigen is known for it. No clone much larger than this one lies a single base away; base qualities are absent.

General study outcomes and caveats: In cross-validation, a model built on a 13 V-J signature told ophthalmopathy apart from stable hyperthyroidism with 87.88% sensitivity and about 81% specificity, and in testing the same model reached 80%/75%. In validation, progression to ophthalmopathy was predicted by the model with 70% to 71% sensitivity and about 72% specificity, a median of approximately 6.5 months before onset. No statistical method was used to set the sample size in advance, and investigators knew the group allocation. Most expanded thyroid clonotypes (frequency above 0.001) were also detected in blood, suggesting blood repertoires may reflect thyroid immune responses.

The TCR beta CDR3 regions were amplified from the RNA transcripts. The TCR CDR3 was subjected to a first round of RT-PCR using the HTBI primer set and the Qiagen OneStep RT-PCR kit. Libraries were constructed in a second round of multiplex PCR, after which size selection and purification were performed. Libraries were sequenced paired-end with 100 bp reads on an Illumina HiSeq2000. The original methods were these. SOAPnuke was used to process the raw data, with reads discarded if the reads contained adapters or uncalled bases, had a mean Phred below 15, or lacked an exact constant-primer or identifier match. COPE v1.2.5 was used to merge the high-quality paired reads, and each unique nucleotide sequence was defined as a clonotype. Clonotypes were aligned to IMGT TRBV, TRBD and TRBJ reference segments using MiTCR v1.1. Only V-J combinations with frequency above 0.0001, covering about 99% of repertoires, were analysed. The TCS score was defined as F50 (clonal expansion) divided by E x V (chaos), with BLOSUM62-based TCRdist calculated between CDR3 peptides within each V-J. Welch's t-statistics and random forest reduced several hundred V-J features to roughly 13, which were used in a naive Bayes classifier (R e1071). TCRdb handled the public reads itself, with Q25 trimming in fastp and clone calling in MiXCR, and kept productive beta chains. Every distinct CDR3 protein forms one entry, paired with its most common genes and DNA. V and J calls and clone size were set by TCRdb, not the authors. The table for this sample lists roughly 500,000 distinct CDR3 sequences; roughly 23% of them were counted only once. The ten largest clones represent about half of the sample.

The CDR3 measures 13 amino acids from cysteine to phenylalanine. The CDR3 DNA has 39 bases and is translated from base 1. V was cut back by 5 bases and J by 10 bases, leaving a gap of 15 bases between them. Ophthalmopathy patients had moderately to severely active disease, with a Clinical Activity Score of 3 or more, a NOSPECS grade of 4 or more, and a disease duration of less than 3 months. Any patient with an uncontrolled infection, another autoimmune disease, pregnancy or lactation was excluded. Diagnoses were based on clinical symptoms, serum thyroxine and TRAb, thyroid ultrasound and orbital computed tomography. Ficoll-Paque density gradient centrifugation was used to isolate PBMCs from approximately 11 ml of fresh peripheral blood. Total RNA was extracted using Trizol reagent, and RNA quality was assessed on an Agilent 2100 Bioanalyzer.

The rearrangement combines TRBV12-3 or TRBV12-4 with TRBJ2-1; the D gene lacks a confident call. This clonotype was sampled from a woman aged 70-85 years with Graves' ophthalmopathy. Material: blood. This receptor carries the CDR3 CASSPDVVSEQFF. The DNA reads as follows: TGTGCCAGCAGTCCGGACGTCGTATCGGAGCAGTTCTTC.